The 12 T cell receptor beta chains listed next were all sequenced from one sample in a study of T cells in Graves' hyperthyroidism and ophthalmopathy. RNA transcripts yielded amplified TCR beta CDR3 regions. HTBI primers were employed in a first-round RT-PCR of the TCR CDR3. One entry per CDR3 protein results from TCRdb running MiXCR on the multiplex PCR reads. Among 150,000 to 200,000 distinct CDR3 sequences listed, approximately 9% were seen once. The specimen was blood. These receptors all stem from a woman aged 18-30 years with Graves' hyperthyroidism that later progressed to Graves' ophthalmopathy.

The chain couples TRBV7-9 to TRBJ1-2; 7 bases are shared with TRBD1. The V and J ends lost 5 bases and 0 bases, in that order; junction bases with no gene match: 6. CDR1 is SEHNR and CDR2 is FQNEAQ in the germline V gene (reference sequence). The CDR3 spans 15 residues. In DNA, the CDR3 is TGTGCCAGCAGCCCAGGACAGGAACCTAACTATGGCTACACCTTC. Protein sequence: CASSPGQEPNYGYTF.

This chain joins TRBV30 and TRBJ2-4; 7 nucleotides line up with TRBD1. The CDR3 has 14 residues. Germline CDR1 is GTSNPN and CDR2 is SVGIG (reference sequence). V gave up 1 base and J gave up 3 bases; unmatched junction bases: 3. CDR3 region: CAWSEGAGKNIQYF. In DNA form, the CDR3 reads TGTGCCTGGAGTGAGGGGGCCGGCAAAAACATTCAGTACTTC.

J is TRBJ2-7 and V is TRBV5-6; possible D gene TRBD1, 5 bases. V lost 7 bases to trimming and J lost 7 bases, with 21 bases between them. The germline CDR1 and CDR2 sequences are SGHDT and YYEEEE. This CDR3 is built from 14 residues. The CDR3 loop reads CASGLGVGRLEQYF. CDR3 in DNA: TGTGCCAGCGGTTTAGGGGTAGGGCGTTTGGAGCAGTACTTC.

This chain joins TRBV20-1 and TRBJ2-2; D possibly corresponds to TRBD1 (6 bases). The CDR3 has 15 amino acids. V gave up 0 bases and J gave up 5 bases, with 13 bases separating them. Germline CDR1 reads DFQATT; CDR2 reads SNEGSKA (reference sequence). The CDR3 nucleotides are TGCAGTGCTAGAGATTTGGGGGCAGGGACCGGGGAGCTGTTTTTT. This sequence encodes CSARDLGAGTGELFF.

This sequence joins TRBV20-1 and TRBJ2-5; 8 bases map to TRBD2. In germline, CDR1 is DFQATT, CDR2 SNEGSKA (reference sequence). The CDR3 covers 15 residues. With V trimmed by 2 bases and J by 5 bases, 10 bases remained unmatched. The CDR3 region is CSARHGGAIWETQYF. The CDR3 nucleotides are TGCAGTGCTAGACACGGGGGGGCGATCTGGGAGACCCAGTACTTC.

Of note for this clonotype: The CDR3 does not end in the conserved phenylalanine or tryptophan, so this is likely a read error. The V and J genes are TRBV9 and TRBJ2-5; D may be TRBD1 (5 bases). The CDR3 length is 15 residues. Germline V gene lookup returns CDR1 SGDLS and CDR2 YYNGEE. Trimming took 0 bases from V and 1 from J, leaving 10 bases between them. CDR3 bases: TGTGCCAGCAGCGTAGAGGGGCGGATCCAAGAGACCCAGTACTCC. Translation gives CASSVEGRIQETQYS.

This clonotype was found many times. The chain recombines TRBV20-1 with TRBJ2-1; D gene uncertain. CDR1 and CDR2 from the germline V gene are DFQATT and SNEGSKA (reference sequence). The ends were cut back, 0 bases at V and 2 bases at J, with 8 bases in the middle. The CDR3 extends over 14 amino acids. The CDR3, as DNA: TGCAGTGCTAGAGAGGGTGATACCTACAATGAGCAGTTCTTC. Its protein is CSAREGDTYNEQFF.

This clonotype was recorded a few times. The CDR3 here is CASSFVTGANVLTF. The CDR3 DNA is TGTGCCAGCAGCTTCGTAACTGGGGCCAACGTCCTGACTTTC. The rearrangement uses TRBV5-4 and TRBJ2-6; no firm D call. Germline V lookup: CDR1 SGHNT, CDR2 YYREEE (reference sequence). Trimming took off 2 bases at V and 2 bases at J, with 5 bases between the two ends. CDR3 length: 14 residues.

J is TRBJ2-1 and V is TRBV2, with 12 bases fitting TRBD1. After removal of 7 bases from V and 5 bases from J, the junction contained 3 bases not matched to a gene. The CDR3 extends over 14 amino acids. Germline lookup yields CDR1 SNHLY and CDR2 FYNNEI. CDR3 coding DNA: TGTGCCAGCAAGGGGACAGGGGGCCACAATGAGCAGTTCTTC. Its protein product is CASKGTGGHNEQFF.

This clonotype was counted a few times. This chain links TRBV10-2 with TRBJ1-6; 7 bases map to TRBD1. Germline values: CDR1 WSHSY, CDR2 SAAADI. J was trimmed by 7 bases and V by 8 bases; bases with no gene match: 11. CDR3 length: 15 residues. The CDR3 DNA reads TGCGCCAGCGGTTTACCGGGACAGAAAAATTCACCCCTCCACTTT. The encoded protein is CASGLPGQKNSPLHF.

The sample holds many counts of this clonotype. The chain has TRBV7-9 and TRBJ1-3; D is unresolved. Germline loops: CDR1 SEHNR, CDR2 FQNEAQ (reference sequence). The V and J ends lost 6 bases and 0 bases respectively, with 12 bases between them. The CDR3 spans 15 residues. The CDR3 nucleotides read TGTGCCAGCAGTTTAAGTACGGGCTCTGGAAACACCATATATTTT. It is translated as CASSLSTGSGNTIYF.

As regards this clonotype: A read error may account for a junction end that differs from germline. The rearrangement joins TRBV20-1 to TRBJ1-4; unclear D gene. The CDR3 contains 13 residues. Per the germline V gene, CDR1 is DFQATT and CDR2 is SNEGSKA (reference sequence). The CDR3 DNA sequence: TGCAGTGCTAGTCTGGGGAAGGGTGAAAAACTGATTTTT. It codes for CSASLGKGEKLIF.